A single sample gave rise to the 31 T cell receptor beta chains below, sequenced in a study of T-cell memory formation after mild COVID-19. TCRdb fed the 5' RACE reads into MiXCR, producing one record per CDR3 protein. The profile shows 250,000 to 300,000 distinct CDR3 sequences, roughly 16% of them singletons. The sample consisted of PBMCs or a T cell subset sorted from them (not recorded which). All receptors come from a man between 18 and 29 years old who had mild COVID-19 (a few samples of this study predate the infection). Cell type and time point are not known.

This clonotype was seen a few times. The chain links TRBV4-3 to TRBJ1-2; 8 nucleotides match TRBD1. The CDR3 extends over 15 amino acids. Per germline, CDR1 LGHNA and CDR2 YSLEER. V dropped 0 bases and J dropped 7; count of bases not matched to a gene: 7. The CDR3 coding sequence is TGCGCCAGCAGCCAAGATGGCACAGGGGGTAGTGGCTACACCTTC. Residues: CASSQDGTGGSGYTF.

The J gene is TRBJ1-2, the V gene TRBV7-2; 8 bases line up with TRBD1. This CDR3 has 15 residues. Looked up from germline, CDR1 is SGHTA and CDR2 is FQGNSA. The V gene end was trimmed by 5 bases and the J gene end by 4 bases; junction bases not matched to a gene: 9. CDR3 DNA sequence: TGTGCCAGCAGCCGAATAGACAGGGGTAGCTATGGCTACACCTTC. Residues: CASSRIDRGSYGYTF.

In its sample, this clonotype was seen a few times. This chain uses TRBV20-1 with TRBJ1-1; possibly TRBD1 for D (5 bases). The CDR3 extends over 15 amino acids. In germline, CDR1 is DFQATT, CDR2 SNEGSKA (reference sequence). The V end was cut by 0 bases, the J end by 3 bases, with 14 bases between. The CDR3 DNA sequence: TGCAGTGCTAGAGAGCCCCGCGGGGGGGACACTGAAGCTTTCTTT. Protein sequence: CSAREPRGGDTEAFF.

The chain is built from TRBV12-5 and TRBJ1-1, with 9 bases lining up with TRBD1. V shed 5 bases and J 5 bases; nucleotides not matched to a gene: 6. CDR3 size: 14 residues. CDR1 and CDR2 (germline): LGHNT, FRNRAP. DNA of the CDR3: TGTGCTAGTGGTCCAAGGGACAGGGTAACTGAAGCTTTCTTT. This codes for CASGPRDRVTEAFF.

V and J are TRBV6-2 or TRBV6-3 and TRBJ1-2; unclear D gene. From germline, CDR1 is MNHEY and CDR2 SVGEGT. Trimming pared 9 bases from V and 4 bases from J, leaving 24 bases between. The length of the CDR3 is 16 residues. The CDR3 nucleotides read TGTGCCAGTACCGACCCTCCCGGTTTTTCTACCTATGGCTACACCTTC. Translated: CASTDPPGFSTYGYTF.

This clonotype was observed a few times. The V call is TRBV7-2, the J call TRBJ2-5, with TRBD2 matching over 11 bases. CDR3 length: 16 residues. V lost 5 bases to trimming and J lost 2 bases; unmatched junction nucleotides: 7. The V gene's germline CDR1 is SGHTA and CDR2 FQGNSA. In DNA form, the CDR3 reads TGTGCCAGCAGCCCACCGGGACTAGCGGATCAAGAGACCCAGTACTTC. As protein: CASSPPGLADQETQYF.

The CDR3 sequence: CASSKEDRGSGETQYF. DNA of the CDR3: TGTGCCAGCAGCAAGGAGGATCGGGGGTCGGGAGAGACCCAGTACTTC. The chain is built from TRBV7-9 and TRBJ2-5, with D possibly TRBD2 on 6 matching bases. The CDR3 covers 16 residues. Trimming took off 5 bases at V and 4 bases at J, with 20 bases between the two ends. In germline, CDR1 is SEHNR, CDR2 FQNEAQ (reference sequence).

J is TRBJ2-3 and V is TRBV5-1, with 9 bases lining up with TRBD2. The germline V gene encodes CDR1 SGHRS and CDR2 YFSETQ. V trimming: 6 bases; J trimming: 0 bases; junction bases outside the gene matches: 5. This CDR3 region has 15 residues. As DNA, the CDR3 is TGCGCCAGCACGGCTAGCGGGGCTAGCACAGATACGCAGTATTTT. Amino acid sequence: CASTASGASTDTQYF.

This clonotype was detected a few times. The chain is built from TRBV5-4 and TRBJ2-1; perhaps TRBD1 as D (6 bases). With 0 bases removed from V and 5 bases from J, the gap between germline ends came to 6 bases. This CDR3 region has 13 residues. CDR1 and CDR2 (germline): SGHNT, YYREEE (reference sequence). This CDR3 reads CASSLAGDNEQFF. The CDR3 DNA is TGTGCCAGCAGCTTGGCAGGGGACAATGAGCAGTTCTTC.

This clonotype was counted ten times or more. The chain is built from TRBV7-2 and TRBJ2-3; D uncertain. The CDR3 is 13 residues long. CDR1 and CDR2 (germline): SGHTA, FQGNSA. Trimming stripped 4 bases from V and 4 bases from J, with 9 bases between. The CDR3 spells CASSSRGADTQYF. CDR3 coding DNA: TGTGCCAGCAGCTCGCGAGGAGCAGATACGCAGTATTTT.

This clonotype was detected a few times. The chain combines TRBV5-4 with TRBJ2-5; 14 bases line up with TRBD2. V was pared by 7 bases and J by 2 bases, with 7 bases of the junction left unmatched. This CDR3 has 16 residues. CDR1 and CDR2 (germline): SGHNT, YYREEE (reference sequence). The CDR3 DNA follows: TGTGCCAGCTTCACAGGACTAGCGGGGGGACAAGAGACCCAGTACTTC. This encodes CASFTGLAGGQETQYF.

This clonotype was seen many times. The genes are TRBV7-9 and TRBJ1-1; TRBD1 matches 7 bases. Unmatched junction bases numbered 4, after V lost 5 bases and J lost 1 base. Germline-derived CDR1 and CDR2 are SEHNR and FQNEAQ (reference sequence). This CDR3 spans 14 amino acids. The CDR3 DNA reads TGTGCCAGCAGCCAAGGGGGCAAGAACACTGAAGCTTTCTTT. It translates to CASSQGGKNTEAFF.

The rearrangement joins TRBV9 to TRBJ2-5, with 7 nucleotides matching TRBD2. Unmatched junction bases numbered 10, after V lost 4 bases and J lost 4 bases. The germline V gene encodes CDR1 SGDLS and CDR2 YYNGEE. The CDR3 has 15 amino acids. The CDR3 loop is CASSLGTGGGETQYF. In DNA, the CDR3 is TGTGCCAGCAGCCTCGGGACGGGGGGAGGAGAGACCCAGTACTTC.

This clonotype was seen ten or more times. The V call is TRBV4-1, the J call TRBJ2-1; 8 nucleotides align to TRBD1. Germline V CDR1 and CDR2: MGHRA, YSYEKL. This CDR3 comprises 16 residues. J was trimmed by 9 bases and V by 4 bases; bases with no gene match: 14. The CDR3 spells CASSPPVQGAGGEQFF. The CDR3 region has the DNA TGCGCCAGCAGCCCCCCCGTGCAGGGGGCCGGGGGTGAGCAGTTCTTC.

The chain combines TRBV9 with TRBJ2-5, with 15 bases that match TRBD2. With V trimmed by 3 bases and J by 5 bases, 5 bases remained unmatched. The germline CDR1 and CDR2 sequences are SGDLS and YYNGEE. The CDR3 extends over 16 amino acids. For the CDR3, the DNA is TGTGCCAGCAGCGGGACTAGCGGGGGGGCCGTTGAGACCCAGTACTTC. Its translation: CASSGTSGGAVETQYF.

CDR3 DNA: TGTGCCAGCAGTTTGTCCAGAACTACTCGAAACATTCAGTACTTC. It translates to CASSLSRTTRNIQYF. V usage is TRBV12-3 or TRBV12-4 and J usage is TRBJ2-4; unclear D gene. V was shortened by 3 bases and J by 6 bases, with 15 bases between the two germline ends. This CDR3 contains 15 residues.

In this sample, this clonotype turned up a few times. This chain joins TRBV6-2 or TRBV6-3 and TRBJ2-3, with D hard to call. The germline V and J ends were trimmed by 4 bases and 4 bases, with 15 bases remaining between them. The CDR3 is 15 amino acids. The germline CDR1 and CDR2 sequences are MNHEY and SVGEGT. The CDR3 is CASSSVRTVADTQYF. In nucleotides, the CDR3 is TGTGCCAGCAGTTCGGTGCGAACCGTGGCAGATACGCAGTATTTT.

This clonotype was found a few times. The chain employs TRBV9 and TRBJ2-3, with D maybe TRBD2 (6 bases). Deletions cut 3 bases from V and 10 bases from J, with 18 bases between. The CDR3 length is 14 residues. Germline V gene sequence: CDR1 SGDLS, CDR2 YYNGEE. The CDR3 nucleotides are TGTGCCAGCAGCGGAGTAGGGGCGGGGTCCGCGCAGTATTTT. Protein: CASSGVGAGSAQYF.

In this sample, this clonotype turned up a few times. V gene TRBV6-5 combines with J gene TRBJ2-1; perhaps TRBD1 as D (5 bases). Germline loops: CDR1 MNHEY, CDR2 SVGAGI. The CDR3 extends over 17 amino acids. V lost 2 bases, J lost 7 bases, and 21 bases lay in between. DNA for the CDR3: TGTGCCAGCAGTTACGGAGCCGTGTTCCAGGGTAAAAATGAGCAGTTCTTC. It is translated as CASSYGAVFQGKNEQFF.

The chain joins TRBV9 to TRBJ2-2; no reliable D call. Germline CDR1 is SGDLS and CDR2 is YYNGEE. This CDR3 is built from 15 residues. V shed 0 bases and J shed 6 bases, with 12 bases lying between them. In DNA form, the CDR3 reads TGTGCCAGCAGCGTAGGCCTAGGTAGGGCCGGGGAGCTGTTTTTT. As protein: CASSVGLGRAGELFF.

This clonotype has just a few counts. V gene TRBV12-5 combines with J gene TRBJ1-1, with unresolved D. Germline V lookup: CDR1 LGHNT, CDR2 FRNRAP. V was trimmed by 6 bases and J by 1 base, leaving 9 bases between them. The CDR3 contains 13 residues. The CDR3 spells CASGNPANTEAFF. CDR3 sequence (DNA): TGTGCTAGTGGGAACCCAGCGAACACTGAAGCTTTCTTT.

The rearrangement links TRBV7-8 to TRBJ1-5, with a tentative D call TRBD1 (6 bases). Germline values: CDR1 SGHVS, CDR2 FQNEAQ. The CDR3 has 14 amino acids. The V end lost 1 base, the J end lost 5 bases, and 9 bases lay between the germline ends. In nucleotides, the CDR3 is TGTGCCAGCAGCTTAGACAGGGCTGATCAGCCCCAGCATTTT. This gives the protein CASSLDRADQPQHF. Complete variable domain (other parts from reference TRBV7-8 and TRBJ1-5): GAGVSQSPRYKVAKRGQDVALRCDPISGHVSLFWYQQALGQGPEFLTYFQNEAQLDKSGLPSDRFFAERPEGSVSTLKIQRTQQEDSAVYLCASSLDRADQPQHFGDGTRLSIL.

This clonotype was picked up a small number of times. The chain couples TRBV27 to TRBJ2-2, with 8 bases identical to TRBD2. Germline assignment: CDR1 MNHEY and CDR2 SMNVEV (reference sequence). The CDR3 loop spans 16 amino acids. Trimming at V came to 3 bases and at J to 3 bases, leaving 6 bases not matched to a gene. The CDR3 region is CASSFWAGGHTGELFF. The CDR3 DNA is TGTGCCAGCAGTTTCTGGGCGGGGGGCCACACCGGGGAGCTGTTTTTT.

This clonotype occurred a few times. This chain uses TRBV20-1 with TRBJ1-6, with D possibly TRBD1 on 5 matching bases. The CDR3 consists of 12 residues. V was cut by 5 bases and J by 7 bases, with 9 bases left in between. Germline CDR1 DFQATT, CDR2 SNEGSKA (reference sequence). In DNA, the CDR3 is TGCAGTGCTGGACACGGGAATTCACCCCTCCACTTT. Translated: CSAGHGNSPLHF.

CDR3 region: CAITRSPQETQYF. CDR3 bases: TGTGCCATCACGAGGTCTCCACAAGAGACCCAGTACTTC. V gene TRBV10-3 combines with J gene TRBJ2-5; unclear D gene. The germline V gene has CDR1 ENHRY and CDR2 SYGVKD. The CDR3 sequence is 13 residues long. V was trimmed by 7 bases and J by 2 bases, leaving 11 bases between them.

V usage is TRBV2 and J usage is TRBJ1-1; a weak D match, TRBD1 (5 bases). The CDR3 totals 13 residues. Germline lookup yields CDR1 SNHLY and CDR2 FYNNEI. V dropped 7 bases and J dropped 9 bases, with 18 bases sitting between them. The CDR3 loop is CASIGGGGQKAFF. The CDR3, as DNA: TGTGCCAGCATCGGGGGAGGAGGACAAAAAGCTTTCTTT.

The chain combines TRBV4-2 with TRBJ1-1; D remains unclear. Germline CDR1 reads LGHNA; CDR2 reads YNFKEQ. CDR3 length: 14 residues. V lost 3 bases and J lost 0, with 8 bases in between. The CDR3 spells CASSQLVLNTEAFF. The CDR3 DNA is TGTGCCAGCAGCCAGCTAGTACTGAACACTGAAGCTTTCTTT.

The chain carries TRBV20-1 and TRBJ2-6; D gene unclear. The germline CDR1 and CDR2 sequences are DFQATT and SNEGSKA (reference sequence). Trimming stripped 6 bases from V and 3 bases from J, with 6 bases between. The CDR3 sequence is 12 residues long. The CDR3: CSALGGANVLTF. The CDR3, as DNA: TGCAGTGCCTTAGGTGGGGCCAACGTCCTGACTTTC.

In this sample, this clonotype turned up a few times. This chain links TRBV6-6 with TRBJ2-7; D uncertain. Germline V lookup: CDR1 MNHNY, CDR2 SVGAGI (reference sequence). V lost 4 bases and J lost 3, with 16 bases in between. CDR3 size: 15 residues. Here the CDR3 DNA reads TGTGCCAGCAGTTCCCCTCAAGGGTCGGACTACGAGCAGTACTTC. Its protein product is CASSSPQGSDYEQYF.

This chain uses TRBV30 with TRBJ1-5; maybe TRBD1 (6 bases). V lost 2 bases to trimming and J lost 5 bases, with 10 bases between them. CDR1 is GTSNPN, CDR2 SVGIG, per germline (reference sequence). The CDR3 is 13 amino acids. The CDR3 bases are TGTGCCTGGAGTACCAACAGGGATCAGCCCCAGCATTTT. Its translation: CAWSTNRDQPQHF.

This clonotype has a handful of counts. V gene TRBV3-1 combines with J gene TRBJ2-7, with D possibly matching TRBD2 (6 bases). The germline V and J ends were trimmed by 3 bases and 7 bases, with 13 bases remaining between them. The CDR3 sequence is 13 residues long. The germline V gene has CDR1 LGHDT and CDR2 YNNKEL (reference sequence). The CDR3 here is CASSQRGGPEQYV. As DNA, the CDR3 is TGTGCCAGCAGCCAGAGGGGAGGACCGGAGCAGTACGTC.